Sequencing of this T cell receptor (beta chain) was carried out in a study of cytomegalovirus exposure and HLA in healthy donors. V trimming: 6 bases; J trimming: 3 bases; junction bases outside the gene matches: 14. This CDR3 comprises 16 residues. The germline V gene has CDR1 MGHRA and CDR2 YSYEKL. Assay: immunoSEQ multiplex PCR; the TCRdb copy retains only in-frame clones and omits some. The repertoire includes approximately 150,000 clones, roughly 91% of them detected once, and around 3.2% sits in the top ten. Specimen: PBMCs. This chain uses TRBV4-1 with TRBJ2-7; 7 bases agree with TRBD2. The clonotype was recovered from a woman aged 18-35 years in good health and CMV-seropositive. CDR3 residues: CASRYGAAGNRYEQYF. CDR3 DNA sequence: TGCGCCAGCAGATATGGGGCAGCGGGAAATCGCTACGAGCAGTACTTC.